Each of the 22 T cell receptor beta chains below was sequenced from the same sample in a study of cytomegalovirus exposure and HLA in healthy donors. Primers: 60 Vbeta forward and 13 Jbeta reverse. Sequencing used immunoSEQ multiplex PCR; TCRdb keeps in-frame clones, though not all of them. The sample carries roughly 150,000 clones, around 80% recorded once. Sequenced: PBMCs. The origin of the receptors is a man aged 40-50 years in good health and CMV-seropositive.

Remarks on this clone: This same CDR3 is encoded by further DNA sequences in the sample. The chain carries TRBV2 and TRBJ2-3, with 7 bases that match TRBD2. CDR1 is SNHLY, CDR2 FYNNEI, per germline. J gave up 0 bases and V 3 bases, and 9 bases lay outside the gene matches. This CDR3 comprises 17 residues. The CDR3 bases are TGTGCCAGCAGTGACCTTCCTAGCGGAGGAAGCACAGATACGCAGTATTTT. It translates to CASSDLPSGGSTDTQYF. Full variable domain (outside the CDR3, taken from reference TRBV2 and TRBJ2-3): EPEVTQTPSHQVTQMGQEVILRCVPISNHLYFYWYRQILGQKVEFLVSFYNNEISEKSEIFDDQFSVERPDGSNFTLKIRSTKLEDSAMYFCASSDLPSGGSTDTQYFGPGTRLTVL.

This clone appeared a single time. Within the sample, other DNA sequences also encode this same CDR3. V gene TRBV5-1 combines with J gene TRBJ1-5; D perhaps matches TRBD1 (6 bases). Germline-derived CDR1 and CDR2 are SGHRS and YFSETQ. Trimming shortened V by 4 bases and J by 4 bases, and 9 bases separated the two germline ends. CDR3 size: 13 residues. CDR3 protein: CASSLTGNQPQHF. The CDR3 region has the DNA TGCGCCAGCAGCCTTACAGGGAATCAGCCCCAGCATTTT.

The chain carries TRBV9 and TRBJ2-2, with 11 positions matching TRBD2. The CDR3 contains 15 residues. Trimming at V came to 4 bases and at J to 5 bases, leaving 4 bases not matched to a gene. Germline lookup yields CDR1 SGDLS and CDR2 YYNGEE. The CDR3 sequence: CASSPTSGRTGELFF. As DNA, the CDR3 is TGTGCCAGCAGCCCAACTAGCGGGAGAACCGGGGAGCTGTTTTTT.

J is TRBJ2-5 and V is TRBV30; TRBD1 aligns across 8 bases. V lost 8 bases to trimming and J lost 5 bases; unmatched junction nucleotides: 10. Germline V gene lookup returns CDR1 GTSNPN and CDR2 SVGIG (reference sequence). The CDR3 loop spans 13 amino acids. The CDR3 loop reads CAAGQVFSETQYF. CDR3 nucleotide sequence: TGTGCCGCGGGACAGGTCTTTTCGGAGACCCAGTACTTC.

Here the CDR3 DNA reads TGTGCCAGCAGCGTAGGTGTGGGAGGGGGCACAGATACGCAGTATTTT. Its translation: CASSVGVGGGTDTQYF. V and J are TRBV9 and TRBJ2-3; TRBD2 matches 7 bases. Trimming at V came to 0 bases and at J to 1 base, leaving 5 bases not matched to a gene. From germline, CDR1 is SGDLS and CDR2 YYNGEE. This CDR3 has 16 residues.

This chain links TRBV28 with TRBJ1-2, with 9 bases identical to TRBD1. This CDR3 is built from 14 residues. Germline CDR1 and CDR2: MDHEN and SYDVKM. The ends lost 5 bases at V and 7 bases at J; junction bases unmatched: 8. This CDR3 is CASSKTGGSGGYTF. CDR3 sequence (DNA): TGTGCCAGCAGTAAAACAGGGGGCTCAGGTGGCTACACCTTC.

V and J are TRBV6-4 and TRBJ2-5; the match to TRBD2 covers 12 bases. There are 15 residues in the CDR3. Germline V gene lookup returns CDR1 MRHNA and CDR2 SNTAGT. Losses at the gene ends were 6 bases for V and 7 bases for J; bases not matched to a gene: 9. CDR3 protein: CASSLWSSGRGTQYF. The CDR3 nucleotides are TGTGCCAGCAGCTTATGGTCTAGCGGGAGGGGGACCCAGTACTTC.

The rearrangement links TRBV5-8 to TRBJ2-3; TRBD2 is a possible D gene (5 bases). The germline V and J ends were trimmed by 4 bases and 0 bases, with 15 bases remaining between them. The CDR3 is made up of 16 amino acids. Germline V gene data show CDR1 as SGHTS and CDR2 as YDEGEE. This chain's CDR3 is CASSEEGWLSTDTQYF. The CDR3 DNA follows: TGTGCCAGCAGCGAAGAGGGTTGGCTGAGCACAGATACGCAGTATTTT.

The chain uses TRBV10-3 and TRBJ1-3; no clear D gene. V was shortened by 0 bases and J by 2 bases, with 8 bases between the two germline ends. Germline values: CDR1 ENHRY, CDR2 SYGVKD. This CDR3 has 15 amino acids. The CDR3 bases are TGTGCCATCAGTGAGTCGGGAGTAGCTGGAAACACCATATATTTT. Translating gives CAISESGVAGNTIYF.

This clone was observed once. This chain links TRBV5-6 with TRBJ1-1, with 8 bases lining up with TRBD1. V shed 4 bases, J shed 8 bases, and the junction held 13 bases outside the gene matches. Germline CDR1 and CDR2: SGHDT and YYEEEE. The CDR3 is 15 residues long. The CDR3 bases are TGTGCCAGCAGCACCTTACAGGGGGAGTCTCTGGAAGCTTTCTTT. Translating gives CASSTLQGESLEAFF.

This clone was counted once. The chain is built from TRBV19 and TRBJ2-1; 11 bases line up with TRBD2. Germline-derived CDR1 and CDR2 are LNHDA and SQIVND (reference sequence). The CDR3 contains 15 residues. The ends lost 7 bases at V and 2 bases at J; junction bases unmatched: 4. This chain's CDR3 is CASKTSGMAYNEQFF. The CDR3 DNA sequence: TGTGCCAGTAAGACTAGCGGGATGGCCTACAATGAGCAGTTCTTC.

This clone was counted a single time. The chain couples TRBV6-5 to TRBJ1-2, with D possibly TRBD1 on 6 matching bases. The CDR3 sequence is 14 residues long. Germline values: CDR1 MNHEY, CDR2 SVGAGI. Trimming pared 6 bases from V and 1 base from J, leaving 12 bases between. The DNA for the CDR3 is TGTGCCAGCAGCCGGGACACAAATAACTATGGCTACACCTTC. Its translation is CASSRDTNNYGYTF.

This clone occurred once. The V gene is TRBV21-1, the J gene TRBJ2-3; the table's D call, TRBD2, has no DNA check behind it. TRBV21-1 is labeled a pseudogene. The CDR3 extends over 13 amino acids. CDR3 DNA sequence: TGTGCCAGCCGACGGGAGGGAACAGATACGCAGTATTTT. Protein product: CASRREGTDTQYF.

The chain joins TRBV6-6 to TRBJ1-5; no reliable D call. V was clipped by 2 bases and J by 0 bases, with 8 bases between them. CDR1 is MNHNY and CDR2 is SVGAGI in the germline V gene (reference sequence). The CDR3 length is 15 residues. The CDR3 loop reads CASSYVYSSNQPQHF. The CDR3 coding sequence is TGTGCCAGCAGTTACGTATACAGTAGCAATCAGCCCCAGCATTTT.

The chain joins TRBV5-6 to TRBJ1-4; D is unresolved. The CDR3 loop spans 14 amino acids. CDR1 and CDR2 (germline): SGHDT, YYEEEE. Trimming pared 4 bases from V and 7 bases from J, leaving 14 bases between. The CDR3, as DNA: TGTGCCAGCAGCCTGTGGGGAGACGGTGAAAAACTGTTTTTT. Amino acid sequence: CASSLWGDGEKLFF.

The J gene is TRBJ2-2, the V gene TRBV9, with 10 positions matching TRBD2. V dropped 4 bases and J dropped 4; count of bases not matched to a gene: 16. This CDR3 is 19 amino acids long. From germline, CDR1 is SGDLS and CDR2 YYNGEE. This chain's CDR3 is CASSSRWASGSGVTGELFF. The DNA of the CDR3 is TGTGCCAGCAGCTCCCGGTGGGCTAGCGGGAGTGGGGTCACCGGGGAGCTGTTTTTT.

V gene TRBV5-1 combines with J gene TRBJ2-2; 7 bases agree with TRBD2. V dropped 7 bases and J dropped 7; count of bases not matched to a gene: 4. Germline lookup yields CDR1 SGHRS and CDR2 YFSETQ. The CDR3 is 12 amino acids. The CDR3, as DNA: TGCGCCAGCGGGAGGGATCGCGGGGAGCTGTTTTTT. Protein sequence: CASGRDRGELFF.

This clone was recorded only once. The genes are TRBV5-5 and TRBJ2-7; 9 nucleotides align to TRBD1. V gave up 4 bases and J gave up 6 bases; unmatched junction bases: 14. Germline V lookup: CDR1 SGHKS, CDR2 YYEKEE (reference sequence). The length of the CDR3 is 16 residues. The CDR3 DNA reads TGTGCCAGCAGCGGAATGCTCCGGGACAGGGCCTTCGAGCAGTACTTC. It specifies CASSGMLRDRAFEQYF.

The J gene is TRBJ1-2, the V gene TRBV7-9; maybe TRBD1 (5 bases). CDR1 and CDR2 from the germline V gene are SEHNR and FQNEAQ (reference sequence). V was shortened by 4 bases and J by 8 bases, with 17 bases between the two germline ends. This CDR3 has 14 residues. The CDR3 loop reads CASSWGRGEGGYTF. CDR3 DNA sequence: TGTGCCAGCAGCTGGGGAAGGGGCGAAGGAGGCTACACCTTC. The whole variable domain, remainder taken from reference TRBV7-9 and TRBJ1-2, is DTGVSQNPRHKITKRGQNVTFRCDPISEHNRLYWYRQTLGQGPEFLTYFQNEAQLEKSRLLSDRFSAERPKGSFSTLEIQRTEQGDSAMYLCASSWGRGEGGYTFGSGTRLTVV.

This clone appeared a few times. The chain is built from TRBV21-1 and TRBJ1-2. TRBV21-1 is described as a pseudogene. This CDR3 is 16 amino acids long. CDR3 sequence (DNA): TGTGCCAGCAGCAATTGGCGGGTCCCTTTTATGATAGGCTACACCTTC. This codes for CASSNWRVPFMIGYTF.

The J gene is TRBJ1-1, the V gene TRBV6-1, with D maybe TRBD1 (5 bases). Per germline, CDR1 MNHNS and CDR2 SASEGT. The CDR3 has 13 residues. The germline V and J ends were trimmed by 1 base and 4 bases, with 7 bases remaining between them. For the CDR3, the DNA is TGTGCCAGCAGTGAAGGTACAGGCACTGAAGCTTTCTTT. This sequence encodes CASSEGTGTEAFF.

The chain couples TRBV12-5 to TRBJ2-2; D gene unclear. The CDR3 contains 16 residues. The V gene's germline CDR1 is LGHNT and CDR2 FRNRAP. The V end lost 6 bases, the J end lost 1 base, and 15 bases lay between the germline ends. The CDR3 loop is CASGPLYLQNTGELFF. The CDR3 nucleotides are TGTGCTAGTGGCCCACTGTACCTTCAGAACACCGGGGAGCTGTTTTTT.